One sample yielded the 32 T cell receptor beta chains listed below, sequenced in a study of Ad26.COV2.S vaccination and SARS-CoV-2 variants. Method: immunoSEQ multiplex PCR; TCRdb's copy keeps in-frame clones and lacks some. The sample lists fewer than 500,000 clones; around 91% were seen once. Treatment: around 19 received Ad26.COV2.S at low or high dose, single or two shots; about 5 received placebo; per-sample allocation not given. Collection of the samples took place on day 63 after the first injection of vaccine or placebo. This specimen consisted of peripheral blood, obtained in a trial of Ad26.COV2.S vaccine versus placebo. These receptors were collected from a person aged 18-60 years who received the Ad26.COV2.S COVID-19 vaccine or a placebo.

The chain has TRBV4-1 and TRBJ2-1; TRBD2 aligns across 9 bases. This CDR3 is built from 17 residues. Germline assignment: CDR1 MGHRA and CDR2 YSYEKL. The V segment lost 7 bases and the J segment 3 bases; nucleotides outside the gene matches: 13. CDR3 region: CASKLKAGGIGYNEQFF. The CDR3 DNA follows: TGCGCCAGCAAACTTAAAGCGGGAGGCATCGGCTACAATGAGCAGTTCTTC.

In DNA, the CDR3 is TGTGCCAGTAGCCTGACTAGCTCCGAGACCCAGTACTTC. Residues: CASSLTSSETQYF. The gene calls are TRBV19 and TRBJ2-5; TRBD2 agrees at 7 bases. Looked up from germline, CDR1 is LNHDA and CDR2 is SQIVND (reference sequence). The CDR3 is 13 amino acids. J was trimmed by 5 bases and V by 6 bases; bases with no gene match: 6.

The chain recombines TRBV18 with TRBJ2-7, with D possibly matching TRBD1 (6 bases). The CDR3 totals 13 residues. Germline V CDR1 and CDR2: KGHSH, LQKENI. Trimming left V 5 bases short and J 0 bases short, with 8 bases between. The CDR3 sequence: CASSTGNSYEQYF. The DNA for the CDR3 is TGTGCCAGCTCAACAGGGAACTCCTACGAGCAGTACTTC.

The J gene is TRBJ2-1, the V gene TRBV6-2 or TRBV6-3; TRBD2 is a possible D gene (6 bases). The germline V and J ends were trimmed by 2 bases and 5 bases, with 25 bases remaining between them. CDR3 length: 19 amino acids. Germline V gives CDR1 MNHEY, CDR2 SVGEGT. As DNA, the CDR3 is TGTGCCAGCAGTTACCGACGGGAGCGGGCGCTTTTGTCCGACAATGAGCAGTTCTTC. Residues: CASSYRRERALLSDNEQFF.

The rearrangement uses TRBV7-8 and TRBJ2-3; 9 nucleotides line up with TRBD1. CDR1 is SGHVS and CDR2 is FQNEAQ in the germline V gene. V trimming: 5 bases; J trimming: 6 bases; junction bases outside the gene matches: 9. The CDR3 has 15 residues. The CDR3 DNA reads TGTGCCAGCAGCCAGGGACAGGGCAACCGGGATACGCAGTATTTT. Its translation is CASSQGQGNRDTQYF.

The J gene is TRBJ2-7, the V gene TRBV6-5, with D perhaps matching TRBD2 (7 bases). V gave up 2 bases and J gave up 3 bases, with 17 bases separating them. Germline values: CDR1 MNHEY, CDR2 SVGAGI. This CDR3 contains 16 residues. The CDR3 loop is CASSYGGALKNYEQYF. In DNA form, the CDR3 reads TGTGCCAGCAGTTACGGGGGGGCGCTTAAAAACTACGAGCAGTACTTC.

V is TRBV5-1 and J is TRBJ2-5, with D perhaps matching TRBD1 or TRBD2 (5 bases each). Germline values: CDR1 SGHRS, CDR2 YFSETQ. V gave up 0 bases and J gave up 4 bases, with 10 bases separating them. The CDR3 length is 14 residues. CDR3 loop: CASSLEIGTETQYF. DNA of the CDR3: TGCGCCAGCAGCTTGGAAATAGGGACAGAGACCCAGTACTTC.

V gene TRBV28 combines with J gene TRBJ2-7; D might be TRBD2 (6 bases). This CDR3 comprises 16 residues. The germline V gene has CDR1 MDHEN and CDR2 SYDVKM. V was clipped by 5 bases and J by 1 base, with 18 bases between them. In DNA, the CDR3 is TGTGCCAGCAGTCCGAGCGGGTCCCAGACTTCCTACGAGCAGTACTTC. This sequence encodes CASSPSGSQTSYEQYF.

A few counts support this clone. J is TRBJ2-7 and V is TRBV5-1, with 13 bases that match TRBD2. The ends lost 4 bases at V and 4 bases at J; junction bases unmatched: 8. This CDR3 comprises 16 residues. The germline V gene has CDR1 SGHRS and CDR2 YFSETQ. The CDR3 loop is CASSPSTSGRSYEQYF. CDR3 nucleotide sequence: TGCGCCAGCAGCCCTTCGACTAGCGGGAGGTCGTACGAGCAGTACTTC.

The V gene is TRBV4-3, the J gene TRBJ2-1; 7 nucleotides match TRBD2. V gave up 1 base and J gave up 0 bases; unmatched junction bases: 3. Germline lookup yields CDR1 LGHNA and CDR2 YSLEER. There are 16 residues in the CDR3. The CDR3 loop reads CASSQVTGGSYNEQFF. The DNA for the CDR3 is TGCGCCAGCAGCCAAGTGACGGGGGGCTCCTACAATGAGCAGTTCTTC.

The chain links TRBV7-2 to TRBJ1-2; D remains ambiguous. The CDR3 runs 15 residues. Trimming took 0 bases from V and 4 from J, leaving 12 bases between them. Per germline, CDR1 SGHTA and CDR2 FQGNSA. CDR3 DNA sequence: TGTGCCAGCAGCTTAGCCCTTCCCGGTACCTATGGCTACACCTTC. Encoded protein: CASSLALPGTYGYTF.

The genes are TRBV7-2 and TRBJ1-4; TRBD1 agrees at 7 bases. The CDR3 sequence is 14 residues long. Germline V gene data show CDR1 as SGHTA and CDR2 as FQGNSA. The trim removed 6 bases at V and 8 bases at J, leaving 9 bases unmatched. CDR3 amino acids: CASSPTGLGEKLFF. CDR3 nucleotide sequence: TGTGCCAGCAGTCCGACAGGGTTAGGGGAAAAACTGTTTTTT.

The chain has TRBV28 and TRBJ2-7, with a weak D call TRBD2 (5 bases). CDR3 length equals 12 residues. V was pared by 6 bases and J by 0 bases, with 6 bases between. The germline V gene encodes CDR1 MDHEN and CDR2 SYDVKM. The CDR3 DNA follows: TGTGCCAGCAGCGCGGGCTCCTACGAGCAGTACTTC. Translation gives CASSAGSYEQYF.

The chain uses TRBV28 and TRBJ2-3; D is ambiguous. The CDR3 spans 14 residues. The germline V gene encodes CDR1 MDHEN and CDR2 SYDVKM. V lost 6 bases, J lost 2 bases, and 12 bases lay in between. The CDR3 DNA sequence: TGTGCCAGCAGCCGCCCCTGGTCCACAGATACGCAGTATTTT. It translates to CASSRPWSTDTQYF.

The chain has TRBV19 and TRBJ2-2; TRBD1 agrees at 9 bases. Germline V lookup: CDR1 LNHDA, CDR2 SQIVND (reference sequence). The CDR3 spans 15 residues. Unmatched junction bases numbered 4, after V lost 5 bases and J lost 3 bases. DNA for the CDR3: TGTGCCAGTAGTGTACGACAGGGGGACACCGGGGAGCTGTTTTTT. Translation gives CASSVRQGDTGELFF.

This clone came up once. V gene TRBV27 combines with J gene TRBJ2-5; TRBD1 might be the D (8 bases). This CDR3 comprises 12 residues. The V gene lost 8 bases and the J gene lost 9 bases, with 16 bases spanning the gap. The V gene's germline CDR1 is MNHEY and CDR2 SMNVEV (reference sequence). CDR3 DNA: TGTGCCAGCGCAGGGGGCGCGGGGGCCCAGTACTTC. It yields the protein CASAGGAGAQYF.

The J gene is TRBJ1-5, the V gene TRBV21-1. TRBV21-1 is labeled a pseudogene. CDR3 length: 14 residues. The CDR3 loop reads CASSKEDLNQPQHF. In DNA, the CDR3 is TGTGCCAGCAGCAAAGAGGACCTCAATCAGCCCCAGCATTTT.

The chain uses TRBV30 and TRBJ2-1; the D call may be TRBD1 or TRBD2 (5 bases each). This CDR3 contains 17 residues. The germline V gene has CDR1 GTSNPN and CDR2 SVGIG (reference sequence). Trimming removed 2 bases from V and 5 bases from J, with 22 bases in between. The chain's CDR3 is CAWSPPFPGRKDNEQFF. The CDR3 DNA is TGTGCCTGGAGTCCCCCGTTTCCGGGACGGAAAGACAATGAGCAGTTCTTC. The full variable domain, its missing parts supplied by reference TRBV30 and TRBJ2-1, is SQTIHQWPATLVQPVGSPLSLECTVEGTSNPNLYWYRQAAGRGLQLLFYSVGIGQISSEVPQNLSASRPQDRQFILSSKKLLLSDSGFYLCAWSPPFPGRKDNEQFFGPGTRLTVL.

This clone was observed a single time. Other DNA sequences in this specimen translate into the identical CDR3. This chain links TRBV11-3 with TRBJ2-3; D is unresolved. The germline V and J ends were trimmed by 5 bases and 2 bases, with 5 bases remaining between them. CDR1 SGHNT and CDR2 YENEEA come from the germline V gene. This CDR3 spans 12 amino acids. The chain's CDR3 is CASSLDTDTQYF. CDR3 sequence (DNA): TGTGCCAGCAGCCTTGACACAGATACGCAGTATTTT. Full variable domain (outside the CDR3, taken from reference TRBV11-3 and TRBJ2-3): EAGVVQSPRYKIIEKKQPVAFWCNPISGHNTLYWYLQNLGQGPELLIRYENEEAVDDSQLPKDRFSAERLKGVDSTLKIQPAELGDSAVYLCASSLDTDTQYFGPGTRLTVL.

The chain recombines TRBV28 with TRBJ2-1; TRBD2 matches 11 bases. V shed 3 bases and J 6 bases; nucleotides not matched to a gene: 7. Germline V lookup: CDR1 MDHEN, CDR2 SYDVKM. This CDR3 spans 16 amino acids. The CDR3 sequence is CASSLAGTSGLNEQFF. For the CDR3, the DNA is TGTGCCAGCAGTTTGGCCGGGACTAGCGGACTCAATGAGCAGTTCTTC.

This clone was seen only once. This rearrangement joins TRBV24-1 to TRBJ2-1; 7 positions agree with TRBD1. The CDR3 covers 14 residues. V lost 5 bases, J lost 9 bases, and 9 bases stayed unmatched. Germline-derived CDR1 and CDR2 are KGHDR and SFDVKD. In nucleotides, the CDR3 is TGTGCCACCAGTGGGGGGCAGGGGGTCGGTGAGCAGTTCTTC. Its translation is CATSGGQGVGEQFF.

The V gene is TRBV5-1, the J gene TRBJ2-7; D remains unclear. Germline CDR1 reads SGHRS; CDR2 reads YFSETQ. Trimming left V 1 base short and J 0 bases short, with 17 bases between. This CDR3 is 17 amino acids long. This CDR3 is CASSLSRSARISYEQYF. The CDR3 DNA sequence: TGCGCCAGCAGCTTGTCCAGGTCCGCGCGGATCTCCTACGAGCAGTACTTC.

The chain uses TRBV2 and TRBJ2-7; D may be TRBD1 or TRBD2 (5 bases each). Germline CDR1 reads SNHLY; CDR2 reads FYNNEI. The CDR3 extends over 15 amino acids. Deletions cut 8 bases from V and 0 bases from J, with 17 bases between. DNA for the CDR3: TGTGCCAGCCTCTTGGGGGTCAGTAACTCCTACGAGCAGTACTTC. This codes for CASLLGVSNSYEQYF.

This clone has only a few counts. The chain has TRBV11-1 and TRBJ2-5; the match to TRBD1 covers 9 bases. CDR3 size: 14 residues. CDR1 is SGHAT and CDR2 is FQDESV in the germline V gene (reference sequence). V shed 5 bases and J 5 bases; nucleotides not matched to a gene: 6. CDR3 in amino acids: CASSRGDRDETQYF. The DNA of the CDR3 is TGTGCCAGCAGCCGGGGGGACAGGGATGAGACCCAGTACTTC.

The CDR3 nucleotides are TGTGCCAGCAGTTTATGGGCTAGCGGGAACCCCTACGAGCAGTACTTC. Translated: CASSLWASGNPYEQYF. The V gene is TRBV28, the J gene TRBJ2-7, with 9 positions matching TRBD2. The CDR3 runs 16 residues. Germline-derived CDR1 and CDR2 are MDHEN and SYDVKM. Trimming removed 0 bases from V and 2 bases from J; junction bases left unmatched: 5.

DNA for the CDR3: TGCGCCAGCATCCCGGACACTAGGGCGGAGACCCAGTACTTC. Its translation: CASIPDTRAETQYF. V gene TRBV5-1 combines with J gene TRBJ2-5; D is tentatively TRBD1 or TRBD2 (5 bases each). Germline CDR1 and CDR2: SGHRS and YFSETQ. V lost 6 bases and J 5 bases, leaving 17 bases between the germline ends. The CDR3 has 14 amino acids.

This sequence joins TRBV7-9 and TRBJ2-1, with D tentatively TRBD2 (5 bases). V gave up 0 bases and J gave up 3 bases, with 6 bases separating them. CDR1 is SEHNR and CDR2 is FQNEAQ in the germline V gene (reference sequence). The CDR3 extends over 14 amino acids. The CDR3 protein is CASSLAGNYNEQFF. As DNA, the CDR3 is TGTGCCAGCAGCTTAGCCGGGAACTACAATGAGCAGTTCTTC.

The V gene is TRBV9, the J gene TRBJ1-4; D gene ambiguous. Germline values: CDR1 SGDLS, CDR2 YYNGEE. V was shortened by 4 bases and J by 8 bases, with 15 bases between the two germline ends. CDR3 length equals 14 residues. The CDR3 region is CASSPDPTREKLFF. The CDR3 nucleotides read TGTGCCAGCAGCCCGGACCCCACCCGGGAAAAACTGTTTTTT.

The CDR3 sequence is CASSLAGEGGSTNYGYTF. CDR3 coding DNA: TGTGCCAGCAGCTTAGCCGGGGAAGGGGGGTCGACTAACTATGGCTACACCTTC. The rearrangement joins TRBV11-2 to TRBJ1-2; D is possibly TRBD1 (6 bases). From germline, CDR1 is SGHAT and CDR2 FQNNGV. Trimming pared 1 base from V and 0 bases from J, leaving 18 bases between. This CDR3 has 18 residues.

CDR3 sequence: CASSQDGTSVGEQFF. The CDR3 DNA reads as TGTGCCAGCAGCCAAGACGGGACTAGCGTCGGCGAGCAGTTCTTC. The chain carries TRBV4-2 and TRBJ2-1, with TRBD2 matching over 10 bases. The J segment lost 10 bases and the V segment lost 0 bases, leaving 6 bases of the junction unmatched. Per germline, CDR1 LGHNA and CDR2 YNFKEQ. The CDR3 contains 15 residues.

The V call is TRBV7-8, the J call TRBJ2-1, with D maybe TRBD1 (5 bases). V shed 6 bases and J shed 10 bases, with 16 bases lying between them. Germline lookup yields CDR1 SGHVS and CDR2 FQNEAQ. CDR3 length: 13 residues. CDR3 nucleotide sequence: TGTGCCAGCAGACCAGACAGTGAGTACGAGCAGTTCTTC. Amino acids: CASRPDSEYEQFF.

V and J are TRBV4-1 and TRBJ2-2; the D gene is possibly TRBD1 (5 bases). Germline V gives CDR1 MGHRA, CDR2 YSYEKL. The germline V and J ends were trimmed by 1 base and 7 bases, with 16 bases remaining between them. The CDR3 runs to 16 residues. The CDR3 DNA reads TGCGCCAGCAGCCAAGGGAGACCAGGGTGGGACGGGGAGCTGTTTTTT. Translation gives CASSQGRPGWDGELFF.